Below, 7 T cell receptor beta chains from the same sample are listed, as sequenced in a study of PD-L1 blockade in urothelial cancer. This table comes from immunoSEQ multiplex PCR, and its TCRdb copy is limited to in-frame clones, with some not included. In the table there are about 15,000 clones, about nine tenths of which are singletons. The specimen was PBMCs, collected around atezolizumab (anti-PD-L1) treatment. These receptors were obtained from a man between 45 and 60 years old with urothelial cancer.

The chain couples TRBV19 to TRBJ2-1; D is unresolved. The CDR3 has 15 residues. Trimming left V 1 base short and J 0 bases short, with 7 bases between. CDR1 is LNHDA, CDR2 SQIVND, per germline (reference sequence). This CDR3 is CASSIGYLSYNEQFF. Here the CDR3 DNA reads TGTGCCAGTAGTATAGGCTACCTCTCCTACAATGAGCAGTTCTTC.

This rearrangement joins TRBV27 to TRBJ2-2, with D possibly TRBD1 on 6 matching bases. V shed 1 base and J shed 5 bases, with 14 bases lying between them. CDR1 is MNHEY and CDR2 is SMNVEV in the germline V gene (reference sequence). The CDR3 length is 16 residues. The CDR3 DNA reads TGTGCCAGCAGTTTATGGGCTGGGGGCGGGACCGGGGAGCTGTTTTTT. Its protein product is CASSLWAGGGTGELFF.

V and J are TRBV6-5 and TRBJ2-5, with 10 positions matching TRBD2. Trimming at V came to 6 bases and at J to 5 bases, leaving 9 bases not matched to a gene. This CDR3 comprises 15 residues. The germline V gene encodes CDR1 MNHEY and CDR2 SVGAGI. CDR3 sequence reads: CASRGPASGSETQYF. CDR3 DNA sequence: TGTGCCAGCAGGGGGCCGGCTAGCGGGAGTGAGACCCAGTACTTC.

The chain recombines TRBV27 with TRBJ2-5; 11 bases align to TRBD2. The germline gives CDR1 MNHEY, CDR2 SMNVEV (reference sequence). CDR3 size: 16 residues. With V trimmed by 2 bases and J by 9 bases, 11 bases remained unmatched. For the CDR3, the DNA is TGTGCCAGCAGTTTACCTAGCGGGAGGCTCGGAGTGTCCCAGTACTTC. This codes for CASSLPSGRLGVSQYF.

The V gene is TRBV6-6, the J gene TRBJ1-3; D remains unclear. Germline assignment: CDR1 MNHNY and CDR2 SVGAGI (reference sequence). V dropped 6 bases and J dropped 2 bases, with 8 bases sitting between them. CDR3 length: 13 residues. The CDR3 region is CASSGSPGNTIYF. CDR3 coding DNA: TGTGCCAGCAGCGGGAGCCCTGGAAACACCATATATTTT.

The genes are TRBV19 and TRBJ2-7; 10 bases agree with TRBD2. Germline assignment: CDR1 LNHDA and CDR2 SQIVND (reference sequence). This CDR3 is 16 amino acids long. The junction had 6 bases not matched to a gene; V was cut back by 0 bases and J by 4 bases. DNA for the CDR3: TGTGCCAGTAGTATAGATTTAGCGGGAGGAAGATACGAGCAGTACTTC. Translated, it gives CASSIDLAGGRYEQYF.

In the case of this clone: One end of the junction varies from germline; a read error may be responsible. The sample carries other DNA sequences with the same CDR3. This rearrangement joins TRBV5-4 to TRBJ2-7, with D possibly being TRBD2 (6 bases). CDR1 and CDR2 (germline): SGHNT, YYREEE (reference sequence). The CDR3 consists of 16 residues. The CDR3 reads CASSLGGWGLREEQYF. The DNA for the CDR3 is TGCGCCAGCAGCTTGGGAGGATGGGGCCTTCGGGAGGAGCAGTACTTC.